What follows are 29 T cell receptor beta chains derived from one specimen sequenced in a study of T-cell memory formation after mild COVID-19. TCRdb fed the 5' RACE reads into MiXCR, producing one record per CDR3 protein. Among around 310,000 distinct CDR3 sequences listed, approximately 15% were seen once. The sequenced material came from PBMCs or a T cell subset sorted from them (not recorded which). The receptors were gathered from a man between 18 and 35 years old who had mild COVID-19 (a few samples of this study predate the infection). Cell type and time point are not known.

There are many counts of this clonotype. At one of its ends the junction is not consistent with the germline gene, which may arise from a read error. This rearrangement joins TRBV5-1 to TRBJ1-4; TRBD1 aligns across 7 bases. CDR3 length: 13 residues. CDR1 and CDR2 (germline): SGHRS, YFSETQ. The CDR3 DNA reads TGTGCCAGCAGCTTACAGGGGAATGAAAAACTGTTTTTT. It encodes CASSLQGNEKLFF. Looking up the rest from reference TRBV5-1 and TRBJ1-4 gives the full variable domain: KAGVTQTPRYLIKTRGQQVTLSCSPISGHRSVSWYQQTPGQGLQFLFEYFSETQRNKGNFPGRFSGRQFSNSRSEMNVSTLELGDSALYLCASSLQGNEKLFFGSGTQLSVL.

This clonotype was seen repeatedly, ten times or more. The CDR3 here is CASGAGNTGELFF. DNA of the CDR3: TGCGCCAGCGGTGCGGGGAACACCGGGGAGCTGTTTTTT. V is TRBV5-1 and J is TRBJ2-2; D possibly corresponds to TRBD2 (5 bases). The CDR3 spans 13 residues. V lost 7 bases and J lost 1, with 8 bases in between. Per germline, CDR1 SGHRS and CDR2 YFSETQ. The whole variable domain, remainder taken from reference TRBV5-1 and TRBJ2-2, is KAGVTQTPRYLIKTRGQQVTLSCSPISGHRSVSWYQQTPGQGLQFLFEYFSETQRNKGNFPGRFSGRQFSNSRSEMNVSTLELGDSALYLCASGAGNTGELFFGEGSRLTVL.

V and J are TRBV6-5 and TRBJ1-5; D remains ambiguous. The V gene lost 0 bases and the J gene lost 0 bases, with 9 bases spanning the gap. CDR1 MNHEY and CDR2 SVGAGI come from the germline V gene. There are 16 residues in the CDR3. The CDR3 loop is CASSYSRLYSNQPQHF. CDR3 DNA: TGTGCCAGCAGTTACTCGAGACTGTATAGCAATCAGCCCCAGCATTTT.

The V call is TRBV6-2 or TRBV6-3, the J call TRBJ2-3, with 7 positions matching TRBD1. With V trimmed by 5 bases and J by 7 bases, 6 bases remained unmatched. In germline, CDR1 is MNHEY, CDR2 SVGEGT. CDR3 length equals 13 residues. CDR3 bases: TGTGCCAGCAGTCGGACAGGTGATCATACGCAGTATTTT. Protein: CASSRTGDHTQYF.

The V and J genes are TRBV10-3 and TRBJ2-5; D gene ambiguous. The CDR3 covers 12 residues. Trimming pared 4 bases from V and 5 bases from J, leaving 8 bases between. The V gene's germline CDR1 is ENHRY and CDR2 SYGVKD. Here the CDR3 reads CAISAAEETQYF. CDR3 nucleotides: TGTGCCATCAGTGCGGCGGAGGAGACCCAGTACTTC.

The CDR3 reads CATSRALDSTDTQYF. The CDR3 DNA reads as TGTGCCACCAGTCGAGCCCTCGATAGCACAGATACGCAGTATTTT. V usage is TRBV24-1 and J usage is TRBJ2-3; D not certain. V shed 6 bases and J shed 0 bases, with 12 bases lying between them. Germline V lookup: CDR1 KGHDR, CDR2 SFDVKD. This CDR3 has 15 residues.

This clonotype has just a few counts. The rearrangement uses TRBV7-9 and TRBJ2-5; possibly TRBD1 or TRBD2 for D (5 bases each). CDR3 length: 14 amino acids. Trimming shortened V by 11 bases and J by 3 bases, and 19 bases separated the two germline ends. Germline CDR1 and CDR2: SEHNR and FQNEAQ (reference sequence). For the CDR3, the DNA is TGTGCCCTGGCGGGTGGGGCCGGTGAAGAGACCCAGTACTTC. This translates into CALAGGAGEETQYF.

The V and J genes are TRBV7-9 and TRBJ2-1, with 10 bases that match TRBD2. CDR1 is SEHNR, CDR2 FQNEAQ, per germline (reference sequence). V trimming: 6 bases; J trimming: 0 bases; junction bases outside the gene matches: 17. The CDR3 extends over 20 amino acids. CDR3 loop: CASRLALGQRTSGSYNEQFF. The CDR3 region has the DNA TGTGCCAGCAGGCTAGCGCTGGGGCAGAGGACTAGCGGCTCCTACAATGAGCAGTTCTTC.

This clonotype occurred many times. The rearrangement joins TRBV12-3 or TRBV12-4 to TRBJ2-5, with 7 bases lining up with TRBD2. The CDR3 is made up of 13 amino acids. V trimming: 6 bases; J trimming: 3 bases; junction bases outside the gene matches: 4. CDR3 sequence reads: CASSPAGEETQYF. The CDR3 region has the DNA TGTGCCAGCAGCCCCGCGGGGGAAGAGACCCAGTACTTC.

This clonotype turned up a few times. This chain joins TRBV12-3 or TRBV12-4 and TRBJ2-3, with D possibly called TRBD1 or TRBD2 (6 bases each). The ends were cut back, 1 base at V and 2 bases at J, with 13 bases in the middle. CDR3 length: 16 residues. CDR3 sequence (DNA): TGTGCCAGCAGTTTAGGCGGGACAAGGGTCACAGATACGCAGTATTTT. It specifies CASSLGGTRVTDTQYF.

This clonotype came up a few times. The J gene is TRBJ1-2, the V gene TRBV20-1; 7 bases match TRBD1. Germline V lookup: CDR1 DFQATT, CDR2 SNEGSKA (reference sequence). The CDR3 runs to 13 residues. The J segment lost 3 bases and the V segment lost 6 bases, leaving 7 bases of the junction unmatched. CDR3 sequence (DNA): TGCAGTGCCACCGGGACAGTAGACTATGGCTACACCTTC. This sequence encodes CSATGTVDYGYTF.

This clonotype was seen more than once but under ten times. The J gene is TRBJ2-5, the V gene TRBV4-1; 7 positions match TRBD2. Unmatched junction bases numbered 8, after V lost 4 bases and J lost 3 bases. The CDR3 is 15 residues long. Germline CDR1 and CDR2: MGHRA and YSYEKL. As DNA, the CDR3 is TGCGCCAGCAGCCCCCGAGCGGGGTGGGAAGAGACCCAGTACTTC. This encodes CASSPRAGWEETQYF.

This clonotype occurred many times. The chain employs TRBV5-1 and TRBJ1-1, with D hard to call. CDR1 and CDR2 from the germline V gene are SGHRS and YFSETQ. V gave up 2 bases and J gave up 1 base, with 9 bases separating them. The CDR3 covers 14 residues. DNA for the CDR3: TGCGCCAGCAGCTTTGTGCCGGGGAACACTGAAGCTTTCTTT. It codes for CASSFVPGNTEAFF.

The table lists this clonotype with a few counts. The chain links TRBV28 to TRBJ2-3, with D tentatively TRBD1 (5 bases). Germline V gene lookup returns CDR1 MDHEN and CDR2 SYDVKM. V lost 3 bases, J lost 3 bases, and 13 bases lay in between. The length of the CDR3 is 15 residues. The CDR3 spells CASSFSGLWTDTQYF. CDR3 sequence (DNA): TGTGCCAGCAGTTTCTCAGGGCTTTGGACAGATACGCAGTATTTT.

There are a few counts of this clonotype. The chain couples TRBV4-1 to TRBJ1-1; possibly TRBD1 for D (5 bases). Germline V gene lookup returns CDR1 MGHRA and CDR2 YSYEKL. The CDR3 totals 14 residues. The ends were cut back, 0 bases at V and 7 bases at J, with 12 bases in the middle. CDR3 region: CASSQDRTKDEAFF. Written as DNA, the CDR3 is TGCGCCAGCAGCCAAGACCGGACAAAGGATGAAGCTTTCTTT.

This clonotype was detected a few times. This chain links TRBV7-2 with TRBJ1-3; 9 bases are shared with TRBD1. The CDR3 runs 16 residues. V gave up 3 bases and J gave up 0 bases; unmatched junction bases: 3. Germline V lookup: CDR1 SGHTA, CDR2 FQGNSA. CDR3 amino acids: CASSLMTGGSGNTIYF. DNA for the CDR3: TGTGCCAGCAGCTTGATGACAGGGGGCTCTGGAAACACCATATATTTT.

This chain links TRBV4-1 with TRBJ2-2; D uncertain. The CDR3 is 16 amino acids. Germline values: CDR1 MGHRA, CDR2 YSYEKL. V lost 3 bases and J 1 base, leaving 12 bases between the germline ends. This CDR3 is CASSHHIPGNTGELFF. The CDR3 DNA sequence: TGCGCCAGCAGCCATCATATCCCCGGGAACACCGGGGAGCTGTTTTTT.

The chain links TRBV4-1 to TRBJ2-5; D not certain. Trimming pared 1 base from V and 5 bases from J, leaving 11 bases between. Per germline, CDR1 MGHRA and CDR2 YSYEKL. The CDR3 runs 14 residues. CDR3 sequence: CASSQVVGPETQYF. Written as DNA, the CDR3 is TGCGCCAGCAGCCAAGTGGTGGGTCCCGAGACCCAGTACTTC.

The gene calls are TRBV5-1 and TRBJ2-7; D may match TRBD1 or TRBD2 (5 bases each). The germline CDR1 and CDR2 sequences are SGHRS and YFSETQ. V was trimmed by 2 bases and J by 0 bases, leaving 15 bases between them. The CDR3 consists of 16 residues. The CDR3 nucleotides read TGCGCCAGCAGCTTATCCGGGACGAAGAGCTCCTACGAGCAGTACTTC. This encodes CASSLSGTKSSYEQYF.

This clonotype was seen a handful of times. The V call is TRBV4-3, the J call TRBJ2-3; 12 bases line up with TRBD1. The CDR3 is 18 residues long. With V trimmed by 5 bases and J by 6 bases, 15 bases remained unmatched. Germline V gene data show CDR1 as LGHNA and CDR2 as YSLEER. The CDR3 DNA follows: TGCGCCAGCAGCTCGCAGCAGGGACAGGGGGCCGATGAGGATACGCAGTATTTT. Protein sequence: CASSSQQGQGADEDTQYF.

This rearrangement joins TRBV7-9 to TRBJ2-1; 15 bases line up with TRBD2. The CDR3 extends over 15 amino acids. V was clipped by 4 bases and J by 8 bases; unmatched bases: 3. CDR1 is SEHNR and CDR2 is FQNEAQ in the germline V gene (reference sequence). CDR3 sequence reads: CASSWTSGGDDEQFF. As DNA, the CDR3 is TGTGCCAGCAGCTGGACTAGCGGGGGGGATGATGAGCAGTTCTTC.

The genes are TRBV6-2 or TRBV6-3 and TRBJ2-1; either TRBD1 or TRBD2 may fit D (5 bases each). This CDR3 spans 14 amino acids. The V end was cut by 6 bases, the J end by 2 bases, with 11 bases between. CDR1 is MNHEY and CDR2 is SVGEGT in the germline V gene. As DNA, the CDR3 is TGTGCCAGCAGAGGGGACGGACCCTACAATGAGCAGTTCTTC. This encodes CASRGDGPYNEQFF.

This clonotype was seen a handful of times. The rearrangement joins TRBV7-9 to TRBJ1-1; TRBD1 matches 7 bases. V trimming: 5 bases; J trimming: 8 bases; junction bases outside the gene matches: 5. CDR1 is SEHNR, CDR2 FQNEAQ, per germline (reference sequence). This CDR3 contains 12 residues. The CDR3 region has the DNA TGTGCCAGCAGCCGATTGGACAGGGAAGCTTTCTTT. It encodes CASSRLDREAFF.

V and J are TRBV9 and TRBJ1-3; 9 bases are shared with TRBD1. With 4 bases clipped from V and 1 base from J, the junction kept 9 bases outside the gene matches. This CDR3 has 17 amino acids. The germline CDR1 and CDR2 sequences are SGDLS and YYNGEE. CDR3 protein: CASSFSVGTGSGNTIYF. CDR3 coding DNA: TGTGCCAGCAGCTTTTCCGTGGGGACAGGGTCTGGAAACACCATATATTTT. The variable domain in full, with the rest retrieved from reference TRBV9 and TRBJ1-3, is DSGVTQTPKHLITATGQRVTLRCSPRSGDLSVYWYQQSLDQGLQFLIQYYNGEERAKGNILERFSAQQFPDLHSELNLSSLELGDSALYFCASSFSVGTGSGNTIYFGEGSWLTVV.

The chain is built from TRBV4-2 and TRBJ2-5; 8 bases fit TRBD2. This CDR3 has 15 amino acids. V was clipped by 4 bases and J by 2 bases; unmatched bases: 6. CDR1 LGHNA and CDR2 YNFKEQ come from the germline V gene. The CDR3 protein is CASSLLAGKQETQYF. The CDR3 DNA follows: TGTGCCAGCAGCCTGCTAGCGGGTAAGCAAGAGACCCAGTACTTC.

This chain uses TRBV5-5 with TRBJ1-2, with D possibly being TRBD1 (6 bases). CDR1 is SGHKS, CDR2 YYEKEE, per germline (reference sequence). This CDR3 spans 13 amino acids. The V gene lost 4 bases and the J gene lost 8 bases, with 15 bases spanning the gap. CDR3 sequence: CASSLYRDDGYTF. The CDR3 DNA is TGTGCCAGCAGCCTCTACAGGGATGACGGCTACACCTTC.

This chain uses TRBV6-5 with TRBJ1-1; D is uncertain. V was cut by 6 bases and J by 0 bases, with 11 bases left in between. The CDR3 runs to 14 residues. The germline CDR1 and CDR2 sequences are MNHEY and SVGAGI. The CDR3, as DNA: TGTGCCAGCAGGGGAGGGAATTTGAACACTGAAGCTTTCTTT. It encodes CASRGGNLNTEAFF.

The chain is built from TRBV5-6 and TRBJ1-1; D not certain. Deletions cut 2 bases from V and 3 bases from J, with 2 bases between. Germline V gives CDR1 SGHDT, CDR2 YYEEEE. This CDR3 region has 11 residues. Written as DNA, the CDR3 is TGTGCCAGCAGCTTCCACACTGAAGCTTTCTTT. Encoded protein: CASSFHTEAFF.

The CDR3 reads CAISESGTGATNEKLFF. CDR3 bases: TGTGCCATCAGTGAGTCCGGGACAGGGGCAACTAATGAAAAACTGTTTTTT. The genes are TRBV10-3 and TRBJ1-4; 10 bases agree with TRBD1. This CDR3 contains 17 residues. Germline lookup yields CDR1 ENHRY and CDR2 SYGVKD. With 0 bases clipped from V and 0 bases from J, the junction kept 1 base outside the gene matches.